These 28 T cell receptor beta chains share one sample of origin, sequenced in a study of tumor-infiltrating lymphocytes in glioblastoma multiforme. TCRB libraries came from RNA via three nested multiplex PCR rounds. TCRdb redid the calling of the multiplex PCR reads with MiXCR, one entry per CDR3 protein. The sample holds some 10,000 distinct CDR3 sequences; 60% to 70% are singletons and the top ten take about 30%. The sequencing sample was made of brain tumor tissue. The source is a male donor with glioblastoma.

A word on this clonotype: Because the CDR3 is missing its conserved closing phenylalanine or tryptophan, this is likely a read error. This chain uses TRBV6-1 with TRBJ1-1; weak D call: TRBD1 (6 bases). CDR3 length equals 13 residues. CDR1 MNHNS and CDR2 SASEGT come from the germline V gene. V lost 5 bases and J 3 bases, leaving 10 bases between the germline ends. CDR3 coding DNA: TGTGCCAGCAGTCCTAACAGGGACACTGAAGCTTTCTCT. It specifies CASSPNRDTEAFS.

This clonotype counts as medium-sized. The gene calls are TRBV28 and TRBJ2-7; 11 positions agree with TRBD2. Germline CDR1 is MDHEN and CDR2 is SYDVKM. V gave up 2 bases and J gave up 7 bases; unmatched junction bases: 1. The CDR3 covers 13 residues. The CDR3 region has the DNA TGTGCCAGCAGTTTAGGGACTAGCGGAGAGCAGTACTTC. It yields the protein CASSLGTSGEQYF.

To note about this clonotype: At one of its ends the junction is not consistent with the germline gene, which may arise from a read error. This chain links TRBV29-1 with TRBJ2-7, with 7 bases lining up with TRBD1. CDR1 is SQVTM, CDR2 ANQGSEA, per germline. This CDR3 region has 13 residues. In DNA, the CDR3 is TGCAACGTTGAGCCCAAGGGGGCGGGCGAGCAGTACTTC. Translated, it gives CNVEPKGAGEQYF.

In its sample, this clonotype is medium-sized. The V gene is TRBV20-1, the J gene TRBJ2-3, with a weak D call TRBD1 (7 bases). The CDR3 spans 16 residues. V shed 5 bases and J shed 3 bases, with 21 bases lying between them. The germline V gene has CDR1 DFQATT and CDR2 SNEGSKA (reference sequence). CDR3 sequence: CSAWSGGGKGTDTQYF. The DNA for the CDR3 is TGCAGTGCTTGGTCAGGGGGAGGCAAAGGGACAGATACGCAGTATTTT.

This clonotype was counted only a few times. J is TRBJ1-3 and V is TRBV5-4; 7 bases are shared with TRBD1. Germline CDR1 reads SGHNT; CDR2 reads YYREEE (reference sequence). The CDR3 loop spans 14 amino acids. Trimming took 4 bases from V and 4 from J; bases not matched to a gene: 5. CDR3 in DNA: TGTGCCAGCAGCCTAAAGGGACAGGGAAACACCATATATTTT. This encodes CASSLKGQGNTIYF. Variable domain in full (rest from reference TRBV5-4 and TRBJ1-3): ETGVTQSPTHLIKTRGQQVTLRCSSQSGHNTVSWYQQALGQGPQFIFQYYREEENGRGNFPPRFSGLQFPNYSSELNVNALELDDSALYLCASSLKGQGNTIYFGEGSWLTVV.

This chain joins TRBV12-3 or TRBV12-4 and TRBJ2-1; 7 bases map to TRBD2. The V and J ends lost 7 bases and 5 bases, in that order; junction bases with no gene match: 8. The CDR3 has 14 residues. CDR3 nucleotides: TGTGCCAGCAATTTTCGGGGGGAGGACAATGAGCAGTTCTTC. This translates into CASNFRGEDNEQFF.

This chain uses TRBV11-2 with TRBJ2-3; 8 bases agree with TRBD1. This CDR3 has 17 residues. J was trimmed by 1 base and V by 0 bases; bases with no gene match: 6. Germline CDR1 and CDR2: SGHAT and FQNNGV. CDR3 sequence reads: CASSLDPTGAGTDTQYF. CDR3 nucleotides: TGTGCCAGCAGCTTAGATCCGACAGGGGCAGGCACAGATACGCAGTATTTT.

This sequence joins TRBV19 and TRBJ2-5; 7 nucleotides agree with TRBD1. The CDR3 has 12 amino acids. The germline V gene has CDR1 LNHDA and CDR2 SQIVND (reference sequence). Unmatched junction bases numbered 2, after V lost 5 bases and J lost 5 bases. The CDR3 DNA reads TGTGCCAGTAGTGACAGGGCTGAGACCCAGTACTTC. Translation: CASSDRAETQYF.

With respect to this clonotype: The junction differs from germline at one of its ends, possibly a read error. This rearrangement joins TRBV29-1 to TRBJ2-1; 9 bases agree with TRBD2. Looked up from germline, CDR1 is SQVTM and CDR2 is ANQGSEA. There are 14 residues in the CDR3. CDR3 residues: CSVGGRRGGNKQFF. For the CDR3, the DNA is TGCAGCGTCGGGGGGCGGCGGGGGGGCAATAAGCAGTTCTTC.

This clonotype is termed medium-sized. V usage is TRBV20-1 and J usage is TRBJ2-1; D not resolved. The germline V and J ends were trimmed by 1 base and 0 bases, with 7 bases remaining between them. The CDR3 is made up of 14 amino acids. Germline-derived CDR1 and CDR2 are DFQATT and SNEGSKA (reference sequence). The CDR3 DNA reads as TGCAGTGCTAGAGTGTTTAGCTCCTACAATGAGCAGTTCTTC. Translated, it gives CSARVFSSYNEQFF.

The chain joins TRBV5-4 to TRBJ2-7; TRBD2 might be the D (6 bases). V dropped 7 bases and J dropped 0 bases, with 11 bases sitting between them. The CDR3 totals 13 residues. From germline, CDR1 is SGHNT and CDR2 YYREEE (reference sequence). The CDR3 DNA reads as TGTGCCAGCTCCTCGCGGGGCTCCTACGAGCAGTACTTC. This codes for CASSSRGSYEQYF.

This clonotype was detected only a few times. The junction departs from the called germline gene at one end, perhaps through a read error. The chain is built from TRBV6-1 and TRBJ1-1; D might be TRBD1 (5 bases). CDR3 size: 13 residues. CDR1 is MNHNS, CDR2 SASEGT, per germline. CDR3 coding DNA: TGTGCCAGCAGTTATGGGGGGTATACTGACGCTTTCTTT. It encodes CASSYGGYTDAFF.

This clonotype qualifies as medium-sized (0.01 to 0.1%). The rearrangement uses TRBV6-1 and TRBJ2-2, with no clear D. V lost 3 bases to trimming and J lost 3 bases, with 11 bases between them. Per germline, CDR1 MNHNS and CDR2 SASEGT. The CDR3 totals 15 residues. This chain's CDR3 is CASSDFGHYTGELFF. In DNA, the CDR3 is TGTGCCAGCAGTGATTTTGGCCATTACACCGGGGAGCTGTTTTTT.

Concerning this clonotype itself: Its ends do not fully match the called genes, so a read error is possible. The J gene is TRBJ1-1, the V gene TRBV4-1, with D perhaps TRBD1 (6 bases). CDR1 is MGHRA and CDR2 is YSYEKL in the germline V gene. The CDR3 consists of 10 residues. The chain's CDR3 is CASSQDRGPF. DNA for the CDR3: TGCGCCAGCAGCCAAGACAGGGGTCCCTTT.

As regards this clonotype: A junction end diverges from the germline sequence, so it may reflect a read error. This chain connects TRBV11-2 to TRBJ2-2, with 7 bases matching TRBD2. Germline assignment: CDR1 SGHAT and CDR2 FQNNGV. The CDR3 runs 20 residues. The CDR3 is CVSTNSFGQGLAVNTGELFF. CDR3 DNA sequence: TGTGTCAGCACCAACTCATTCGGCCAAGGGCTAGCGGTAAACACCGGGGAGCTGTTTTTT.

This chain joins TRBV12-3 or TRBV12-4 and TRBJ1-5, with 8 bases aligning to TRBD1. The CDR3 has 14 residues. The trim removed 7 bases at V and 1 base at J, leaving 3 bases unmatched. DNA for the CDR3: TGTGCCAGCAATCAGGGGGCGAGCAATCAGCCCCAGCATTTT. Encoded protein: CASNQGASNQPQHF.

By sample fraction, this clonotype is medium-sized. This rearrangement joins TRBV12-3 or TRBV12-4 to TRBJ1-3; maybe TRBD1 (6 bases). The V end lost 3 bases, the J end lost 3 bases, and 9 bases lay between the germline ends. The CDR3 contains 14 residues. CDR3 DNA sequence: TGTGCCAGCAGTTTGAGGGGGATTGGAAACACCATATATTTT. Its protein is CASSLRGIGNTIYF.

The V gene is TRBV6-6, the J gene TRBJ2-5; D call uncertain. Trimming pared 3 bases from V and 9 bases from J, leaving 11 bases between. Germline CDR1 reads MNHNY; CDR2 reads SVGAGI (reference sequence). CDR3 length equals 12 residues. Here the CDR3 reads CASSYWDEAQYF. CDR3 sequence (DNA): TGTGCCAGCAGTTATTGGGATGAGGCCCAGTACTTC.

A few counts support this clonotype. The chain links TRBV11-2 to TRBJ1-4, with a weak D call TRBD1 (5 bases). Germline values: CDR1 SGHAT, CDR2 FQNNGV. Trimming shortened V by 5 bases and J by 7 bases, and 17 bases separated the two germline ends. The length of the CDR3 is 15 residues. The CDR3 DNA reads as TGTGCCAGCAGCCTTTTTGGCGGGGCGCCTGAAAAACTGTTTTTT. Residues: CASSLFGGAPEKLFF.

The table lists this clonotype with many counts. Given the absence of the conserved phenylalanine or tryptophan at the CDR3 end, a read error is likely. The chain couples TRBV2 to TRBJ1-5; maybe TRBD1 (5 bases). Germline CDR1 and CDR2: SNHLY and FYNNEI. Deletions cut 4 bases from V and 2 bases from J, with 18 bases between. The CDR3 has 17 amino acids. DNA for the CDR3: TGTGCCAGCAGTGGGGACTCCATCTCAGTAGGCAATCAGCCCCAGCATATT. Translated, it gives CASSGDSISVGNQPQHI.

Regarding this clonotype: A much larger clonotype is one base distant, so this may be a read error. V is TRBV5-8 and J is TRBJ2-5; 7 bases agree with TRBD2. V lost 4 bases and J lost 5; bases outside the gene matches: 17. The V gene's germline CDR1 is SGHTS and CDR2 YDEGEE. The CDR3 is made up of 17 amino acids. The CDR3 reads CASSRAGASGLMETQYF. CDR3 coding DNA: TGTGCCAGCAGCAGAGCCGGGGCTAGCGGTCTGATGGAGACCCAGTACTTC.

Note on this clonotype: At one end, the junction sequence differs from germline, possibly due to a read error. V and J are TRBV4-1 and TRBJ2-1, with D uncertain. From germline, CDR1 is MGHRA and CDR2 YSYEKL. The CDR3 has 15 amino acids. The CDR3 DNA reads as TGCGCCAGTAGCCAAGAAGAAAGGCCCTTTAGTGAGCAGTTCTTC. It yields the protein CASSQEERPFSEQFF.

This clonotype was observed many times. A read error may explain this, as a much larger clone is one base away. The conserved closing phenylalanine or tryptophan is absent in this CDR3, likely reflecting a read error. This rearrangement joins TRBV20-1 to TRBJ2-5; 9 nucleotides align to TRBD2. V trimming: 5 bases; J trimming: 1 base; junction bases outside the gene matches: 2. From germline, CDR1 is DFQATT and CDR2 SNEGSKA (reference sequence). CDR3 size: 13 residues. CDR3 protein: CSAETSGQETQYL. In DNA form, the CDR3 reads TGCAGTGCTGAGACTAGCGGCCAAGAGACCCAGTACCTC.

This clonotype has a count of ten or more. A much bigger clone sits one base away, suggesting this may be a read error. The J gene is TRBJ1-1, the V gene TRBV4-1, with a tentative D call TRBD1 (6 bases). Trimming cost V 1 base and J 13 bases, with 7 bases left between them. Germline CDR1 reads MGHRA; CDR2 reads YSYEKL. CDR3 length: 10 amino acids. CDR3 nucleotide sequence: TGCGCCAGCAGCCAAGGCAGGGGTTTCTTT. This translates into CASSQGRGFF.

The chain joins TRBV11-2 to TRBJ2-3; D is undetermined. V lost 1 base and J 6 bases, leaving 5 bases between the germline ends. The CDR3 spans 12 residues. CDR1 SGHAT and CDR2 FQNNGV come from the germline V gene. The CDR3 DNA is TGTGCCAGCAGCTTAGTGGCGGATACGCAGTATTTT. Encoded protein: CASSLVADTQYF.

CDR3 nucleotide sequence: TGTGCCAGCAGTCCCCCGGGAGGGCGCTATACGAACACCGGGGAGCTGTTTTTT. This sequence encodes CASSPPGGRYTNTGELFF. V gene TRBV6-6 combines with J gene TRBJ2-2, with 8 bases aligning to TRBD2. The CDR3 is 18 residues long. Losses at the gene ends were 5 bases for V and 0 bases for J; bases not matched to a gene: 11. From germline, CDR1 is MNHNY and CDR2 SVGAGI (reference sequence).

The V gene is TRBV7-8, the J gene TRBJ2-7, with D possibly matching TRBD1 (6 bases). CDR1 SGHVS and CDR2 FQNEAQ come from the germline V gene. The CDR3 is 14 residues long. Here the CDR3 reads CPSSSTTGSREQYV. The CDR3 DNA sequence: TGTCCCAGCAGCTCTACCACAGGGTCCCGGGAGCAGTACGTC.

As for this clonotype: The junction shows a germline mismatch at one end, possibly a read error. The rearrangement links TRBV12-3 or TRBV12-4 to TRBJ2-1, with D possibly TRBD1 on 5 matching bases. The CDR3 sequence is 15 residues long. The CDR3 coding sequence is TGTCCCAGCAGTTTATCCGGGTCCTTTGACAGTGAGCAGTTCTTC. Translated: CPSSLSGSFDSEQFF.